This TCR beta chain was sequenced in a study of PD-L1 blockade in urothelial cancer. Assay used: immunoSEQ multiplex PCR; TCRdb lists only in-frame clones, some missing. Among 60,000 or so clones listed, 65% to 90% were seen once. The CDR3 length is 16 residues. Germline values: CDR1 LNHDA, CDR2 SQIVND (reference sequence). V shed 4 bases, J shed 4 bases, and the junction held 10 bases outside the gene matches. Regarding time point: pretreatment peripheral blood. This clonotype was sampled from a man in his sixties or seventies with urothelial cancer. Here the sequenced sample was PBMCs, taken around atezolizumab (anti-PD-L1) treatment. The rearrangement uses TRBV19 and TRBJ2-5; the match to TRBD2 covers 9 bases. CDR3 DNA sequence: TGTGCCAGTAGTACCGGGACTAGCCCGACTACAGAGACCCAGTACTTC. It yields the protein CASSTGTSPTTETQYF.